This TCR beta chain was obtained from a study of Ad26.COV2.S vaccination and SARS-CoV-2 variants. Overall study: Donor was one of the participants in the Ad26.COV2.S arm of the COV1001 trial.

Treatment: around 19 received Ad26.COV2.S at low or high dose, single or two shots; 5 received placebo; per-sample allocation not given. Samples analyzed were those drawn on day 63 after the first vaccine or placebo injection. Assay used: immunoSEQ multiplex PCR; TCRdb lists only in-frame clones, some missing. This sample has roughly 420,000 clones, with roughly 90% found just once. Between the trimmed V and J ends, which lost 6 bases and 3 bases, there was a span of 12 bases. The CDR3 is made up of 13 amino acids. Germline CDR1 is SGHTA and CDR2 is FQGNSA. Sample: peripheral blood, taken in a trial of Ad26.COV2.S vaccine versus placebo. This clonotype originated in a person between 18 and 60 years old who received the Ad26.COV2.S COVID-19 vaccine or a placebo. The rearrangement joins TRBV7-2 to TRBJ2-7; possibly TRBD1 for D (5 bases). In DNA form, the CDR3 reads TGTGCCAGCAGACGTACAGGTAACTACGAGCAGTACTTC. As protein: CASRRTGNYEQYF. The whole variable domain, remainder taken from reference TRBV7-2 and TRBJ2-7, is GAGVSQSPSNKVTEKGKDVELRCDPISGHTALYWYRQSLGQGLEFLIYFQGNSAPDKSGLPSDRFSAERTGGSVSTLTIQRTQQEDSAVYLCASRRTGNYEQYFGPGTRLTVT.